What follows are 27 T cell receptor beta chains derived from one specimen sequenced in a study of blood T cell repertoires in COVID-19. Libraries were prepared by immunoSEQ multiplex PCR; TCRdb keeps only in-frame clonotypes and omits some of them. The sample holds 150,000 to 200,000 clones, over 75% seen once. Sequencing used peripheral blood. Every receptor here comes from a woman aged 70 to 79 with acute or convalescent COVID-19.

The gene calls are TRBV2 and TRBJ2-3; 13 bases match TRBD2. The germline V gene has CDR1 SNHLY and CDR2 FYNNEI. The length of the CDR3 is 16 residues. V shed 5 bases and J 8 bases; nucleotides not matched to a gene: 10. The CDR3 DNA follows: TGTGCCAGCAGTACCCGGACTAGCGGGAGTCTTATTACGCAGTATTTT. Translating gives CASSTRTSGSLITQYF.

In its sample, this clone was seen a few times. The rearrangement uses TRBV5-4 and TRBJ1-6; D is perhaps TRBD1 (5 bases). This CDR3 has 14 residues. Deletions cut 4 bases from V and 7 bases from J, with 12 bases between. From germline, CDR1 is SGHNT and CDR2 YYREEE (reference sequence). The CDR3 reads CASSATVRNSPLHF. CDR3 bases: TGTGCCAGCAGCGCGACAGTTAGAAATTCACCCCTCCACTTT.

This chain uses TRBV7-2 with TRBJ2-7; 8 bases are shared with TRBD1. The ends lost 1 base at V and 0 bases at J; junction bases unmatched: 11. CDR3 size: 18 residues. Germline CDR1 and CDR2: SGHTA and FQGNSA. Here the CDR3 DNA reads TGTGCCAGCAGCTTAGTGGGACAGGCTTCGGGCGCCTCCTACGAGCAGTACTTC. The encoded protein is CASSLVGQASGASYEQYF. The whole variable domain, remainder taken from reference TRBV7-2 and TRBJ2-7, is GAGVSQSPSNKVTEKGKDVELRCDPISGHTALYWYRQSLGQGLEFLIYFQGNSAPDKSGLPSDRFSAERTGGSVSTLTIQRTQQEDSAVYLCASSLVGQASGASYEQYFGPGTRLTVT.

This chain joins TRBV6-2 or TRBV6-3 and TRBJ2-2, with TRBD2 matching 8 bases. The length of the CDR3 is 16 residues. Germline V lookup: CDR1 MNHEY, CDR2 SVGEGT. V lost 6 bases and J lost 6; bases outside the gene matches: 12. The CDR3 DNA reads as TGTGCCAGCAGCCCAATAGAAGCGGGAGAAGCCGGGGAGCTGTTTTTT. It codes for CASSPIEAGEAGELFF.

J is TRBJ1-6 and V is TRBV15; tentative D call: TRBD1 (5 bases). This CDR3 is 13 amino acids long. The ends were cut back, 5 bases at V and 8 bases at J, with 10 bases in the middle. Germline loops: CDR1 LNHNV, CDR2 YYDKDF (reference sequence). In DNA, the CDR3 is TGTGCCACCAGCCAGGGTCGAGATTCACCCCTCCACTTT. Translated: CATSQGRDSPLHF.

The chain is built from TRBV28 and TRBJ2-6; TRBD2 might be the D (6 bases). The CDR3 extends over 19 amino acids. CDR1 MDHEN and CDR2 SYDVKM come from the germline V gene. Trimming shortened V by 5 bases and J by 0 bases, and 20 bases separated the two germline ends. CDR3 residues: CASSPRRDFTTSGANVLTF. The DNA for the CDR3 is TGTGCCAGCAGTCCGAGAAGGGACTTCACCACCTCTGGGGCCAACGTCCTGACTTTC. The complete variable domain, with remaining parts taken from reference TRBV28 and TRBJ2-6, reads DVKVTQSSRYLVKRTGEKVFLECVQDMDHENMFWYRQDPGLGLRLIYFSYDVKMKEKGDIPEGYSVSREKKERFSLILESASTNQTSMYLCASSPRRDFTTSGANVLTFGAGSRLTVL.

The chain employs TRBV10-1 and TRBJ2-1, with no clear D. The CDR3 runs 14 residues. V was shortened by 2 bases and J by 9 bases, with 14 bases between the two germline ends. CDR1 and CDR2 from the germline V gene are WNHNN and SYGVQD (reference sequence). The DNA for the CDR3 is TGCGCCAGCAGTGAGGTTCAGTCGTGGAGTGAGCAGTTCTTC. Translation: CASSEVQSWSEQFF.

V gene TRBV5-1 combines with J gene TRBJ2-2; perhaps TRBD1 as D (5 bases). The CDR3 runs to 15 residues. V dropped 4 bases and J dropped 8 bases, with 18 bases sitting between them. Germline values: CDR1 SGHRS, CDR2 YFSETQ. The CDR3 is CASSQQSDTGGELFF. Here the CDR3 DNA reads TGCGCCAGCAGCCAACAATCGGACACCGGTGGGGAGCTGTTTTTT.

The chain uses TRBV2 and TRBJ1-6; the match to TRBD1 covers 9 bases. The CDR3 is 13 residues long. From germline, CDR1 is SNHLY and CDR2 FYNNEI. V lost 6 bases to trimming and J lost 9 bases; unmatched junction nucleotides: 3. In DNA form, the CDR3 reads TGTGCCAGCAGGGGACAGGGAAGTTCACCCCTCCACTTT. The encoded protein is CASRGQGSSPLHF.

This chain joins TRBV5-1 and TRBJ2-7, with D possibly being TRBD1 (5 bases). Trimming took 3 bases from V and 2 from J, leaving 12 bases between them. This CDR3 has 14 amino acids. CDR1 is SGHRS and CDR2 is YFSETQ in the germline V gene. CDR3 loop: CASSSLSGPYEQYF. CDR3 bases: TGCGCCAGCAGCTCATTATCAGGGCCCTACGAGCAGTACTTC.

The sample holds a few counts of this clone. The rearrangement uses TRBV27 and TRBJ2-7; 14 bases line up with TRBD2. The J segment lost 4 bases and the V segment lost 7 bases, leaving 12 bases of the junction unmatched. The CDR3 consists of 17 residues. In germline, CDR1 is MNHEY, CDR2 SMNVEV (reference sequence). CDR3 amino acids: CASKPGTSGRGRYEQYF. Here the CDR3 DNA reads TGTGCCAGCAAACCCGGGACTAGCGGGAGAGGGAGGTACGAGCAGTACTTC.

This chain joins TRBV7-7 and TRBJ2-7; 8 bases line up with TRBD2. V trimming: 1 base; J trimming: 4 bases; junction bases outside the gene matches: 6. The CDR3 extends over 15 amino acids. Per the germline V gene, CDR1 is SSHAT and CDR2 is FNYEAQ (reference sequence). The CDR3 loop is CASSLEAGVQYEQYF. CDR3 DNA: TGTGCCAGCAGCTTAGAAGCGGGAGTGCAGTACGAGCAGTACTTC.

The chain links TRBV6-5 to TRBJ2-1; D might be TRBD2 (6 bases). CDR3 length: 14 residues. Germline CDR1 and CDR2: MNHEY and SVGAGI. V gave up 6 bases and J gave up 7 bases, with 16 bases separating them. CDR3 residues: CASSLGGGANEQFF. The CDR3 DNA reads TGTGCCAGCAGCTTGGGAGGAGGGGCGAATGAGCAGTTCTTC.

This clone was detected only a few times. V and J are TRBV7-9 and TRBJ2-7; possible D gene TRBD1, 5 bases. Germline CDR1 and CDR2: SEHNR and FQNEAQ (reference sequence). V shed 1 base and J shed 2 bases, with 21 bases lying between them. The CDR3 totals 18 residues. DNA of the CDR3: TGTGCCAGCAGCTTAGGGTTTCAGGGAAGGGCGACCACCTACGAGCAGTACTTC. This translates into CASSLGFQGRATTYEQYF.

This chain uses TRBV18 with TRBJ2-2; 11 bases line up with TRBD1. Germline CDR1 reads KGHSH; CDR2 reads LQKENI. Losses at the gene ends were 0 bases for V and 5 bases for J; bases not matched to a gene: 2. The length of the CDR3 is 16 residues. The CDR3 region has the DNA TGTGCCAGCTCACCACCGGGACAGGGGGTTACCGGGGAGCTGTTTTTT. As protein: CASSPPGQGVTGELFF.

V and J are TRBV24-1 and TRBJ2-3; 10 nucleotides line up with TRBD2. The CDR3 loop spans 19 amino acids. Germline V gene lookup returns CDR1 KGHDR and CDR2 SFDVKD. V shed 2 bases, J shed 4 bases, and the junction held 14 bases outside the gene matches. CDR3 coding DNA: TGTGCCACCAGTGATTCCACCCCACCAGCGGGAGGGTTGTCAGATACGCAGTATTTT. It translates to CATSDSTPPAGGLSDTQYF.

The chain links TRBV6-4 to TRBJ2-2; possibly TRBD1 for D (5 bases). V was trimmed by 7 bases and J by 6 bases, leaving 9 bases between them. The CDR3 spans 12 residues. Germline values: CDR1 MRHNA, CDR2 SNTAGT. The CDR3 DNA reads TGTGCCAGCAAGCAGGGTGCCGGGGAGCTGTTTTTT. It is translated as CASKQGAGELFF.

The chain combines TRBV10-3 with TRBJ2-7; 11 nucleotides match TRBD2. From germline, CDR1 is ENHRY and CDR2 SYGVKD. Trimming at V came to 5 bases and at J to 5 bases, leaving 5 bases not matched to a gene. This CDR3 is built from 14 residues. The CDR3 protein is CAISILAGADEQYF. In nucleotides, the CDR3 is TGTGCCATCAGTATACTAGCGGGAGCCGACGAGCAGTACTTC.

The rearrangement uses TRBV2 and TRBJ2-5; 10 bases fit TRBD2. This CDR3 region has 15 residues. Unmatched junction bases numbered 3, after V lost 3 bases and J lost 2 bases. CDR1 is SNHLY, CDR2 FYNNEI, per germline. The CDR3 DNA follows: TGTGCCAGCAGTGAGCAGACTAGCGGGCAAGAGACCCAGTACTTC. It specifies CASSEQTSGQETQYF.

This clone occurred a few times. The rearrangement joins TRBV6-2 or TRBV6-3 to TRBJ2-5; D might be TRBD2 (6 bases). V lost 1 base and J 5 bases, leaving 20 bases between the germline ends. Germline values: CDR1 MNHEY, CDR2 SVGEGT. The CDR3 consists of 17 residues. CDR3 coding DNA: TGTGCCAGCAGTTACTTAGTCTCAGGGCGGGAAAGGGAGACCCAGTACTTC. Amino acid sequence: CASSYLVSGRERETQYF.

The rearrangement links TRBV2 to TRBJ2-7, with 7 bases that match TRBD2. J gave up 6 bases and V 4 bases, and 12 bases lay outside the gene matches. The germline gives CDR1 SNHLY, CDR2 FYNNEI. This CDR3 is 15 amino acids long. The CDR3 nucleotides are TGTGCCAGCAGTGCTTGGGGGGAGGGCTATGGCGAGCAGTACTTC. It codes for CASSAWGEGYGEQYF.

The rearrangement uses TRBV27 and TRBJ2-3; 13 bases match TRBD2. V trimming: 7 bases; J trimming: 2 bases; junction bases outside the gene matches: 9. CDR1 is MNHEY and CDR2 is SMNVEV in the germline V gene (reference sequence). The CDR3 has 17 amino acids. CDR3 in amino acids: CASTRGLAGTYTDTQYF. The CDR3 nucleotides are TGTGCCAGCACCCGGGGACTAGCGGGGACCTACACAGATACGCAGTATTTT.

This chain uses TRBV6-5 with TRBJ1-5; D is perhaps TRBD1 (5 bases). V was pared by 6 bases and J by 6 bases, with 18 bases between. Looked up from germline, CDR1 is MNHEY and CDR2 is SVGAGI. The CDR3 totals 15 residues. As DNA, the CDR3 is TGTGCCAGCAGCCGCCTCGGGGGGACGTCTCAGCCCCAGCATTTT. It translates to CASSRLGGTSQPQHF.

This clone was seen a handful of times. The V gene is TRBV9, the J gene TRBJ1-2; a weak D match, TRBD1 (5 bases). The germline gives CDR1 SGDLS, CDR2 YYNGEE. V lost 2 bases to trimming and J lost 8 bases, with 28 bases between them. The CDR3 has 18 amino acids. CDR3 protein: CASSVGLAGQGVFLGYTF. The CDR3 DNA reads as TGTGCCAGCAGCGTCGGTCTGGCGGGGCAGGGAGTTTTTCTGGGCTACACCTTC.

The chain joins TRBV4-1 to TRBJ1-1, with D maybe TRBD1 (6 bases). The CDR3 runs to 15 residues. V was cut by 1 base and J by 0 bases, with 9 bases left in between. The V gene's germline CDR1 is MGHRA and CDR2 YSYEKL. In DNA form, the CDR3 reads TGCGCCAGCAGCCAAGGACAGGTACTGAACACTGAAGCTTTCTTT. Encoded protein: CASSQGQVLNTEAFF.

The CDR3 reads CASSSPTGNTGELFF. DNA for the CDR3: TGTGCCAGCAGCTCCCCAACGGGGAACACCGGGGAGCTGTTTTTT. The V and J genes are TRBV5-4 and TRBJ2-2; D not certain. Germline lookup yields CDR1 SGHNT and CDR2 YYREEE (reference sequence). The length of the CDR3 is 15 residues. The V end lost 3 bases, the J end lost 1 base, and 10 bases lay between the germline ends.

Only one count was recorded for this clone. The chain's CDR3 is CASSFVGADEKLFF. The CDR3 DNA reads as TGTGCCAGCAGCTTTGTGGGGGCCGATGAAAAACTGTTTTTT. The rearrangement uses TRBV5-4 and TRBJ1-4, with a possible D match to TRBD1 (6 bases). V dropped 2 bases and J dropped 6 bases, with 11 bases sitting between them. Germline CDR1 reads SGHNT; CDR2 reads YYREEE (reference sequence). The CDR3 covers 14 residues.